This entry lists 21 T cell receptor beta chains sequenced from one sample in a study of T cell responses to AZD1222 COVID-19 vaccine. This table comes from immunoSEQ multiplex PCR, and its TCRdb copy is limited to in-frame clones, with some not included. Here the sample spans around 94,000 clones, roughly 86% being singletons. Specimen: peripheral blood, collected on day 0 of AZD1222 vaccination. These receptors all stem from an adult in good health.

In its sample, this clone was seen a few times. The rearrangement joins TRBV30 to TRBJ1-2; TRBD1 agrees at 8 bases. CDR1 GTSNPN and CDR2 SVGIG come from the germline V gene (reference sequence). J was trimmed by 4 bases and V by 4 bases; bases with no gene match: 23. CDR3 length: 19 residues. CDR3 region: CAWKGDTLPFTGGIYGYTF. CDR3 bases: TGTGCCTGGAAGGGGGACACTCTCCCCTTTACAGGGGGGATCTATGGCTACACCTTC.

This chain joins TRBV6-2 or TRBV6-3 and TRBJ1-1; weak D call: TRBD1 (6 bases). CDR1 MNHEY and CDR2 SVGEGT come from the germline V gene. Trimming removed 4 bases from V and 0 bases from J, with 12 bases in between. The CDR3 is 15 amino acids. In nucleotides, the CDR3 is TGTGCCAGCAGTTTGGGGACATACATGAACACTGAAGCTTTCTTT. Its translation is CASSLGTYMNTEAFF.

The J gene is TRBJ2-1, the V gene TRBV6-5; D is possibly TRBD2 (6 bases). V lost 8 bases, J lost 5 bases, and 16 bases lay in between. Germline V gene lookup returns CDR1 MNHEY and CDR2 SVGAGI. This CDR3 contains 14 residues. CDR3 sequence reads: CASRRVAGNNEQFF. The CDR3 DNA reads TGTGCCAGCCGAAGAGTGGCGGGGAACAATGAGCAGTTCTTC.

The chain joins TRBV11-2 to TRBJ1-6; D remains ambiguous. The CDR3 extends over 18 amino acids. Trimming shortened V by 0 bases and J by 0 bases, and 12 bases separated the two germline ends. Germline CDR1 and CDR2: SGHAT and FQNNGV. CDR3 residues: CASSLDPPGSSYNSPLHF. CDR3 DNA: TGTGCCAGCAGCTTAGATCCTCCCGGGAGCTCCTATAATTCACCCCTCCACTTT.

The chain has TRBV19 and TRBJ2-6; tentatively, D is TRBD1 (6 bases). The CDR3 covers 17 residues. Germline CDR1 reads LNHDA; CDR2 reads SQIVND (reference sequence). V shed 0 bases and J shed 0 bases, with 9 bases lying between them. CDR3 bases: TGTGCCAGTAGTATAGACCACAGGGCCTCTGGGGCCAACGTCCTGACTTTC. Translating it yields CASSIDHRASGANVLTF.

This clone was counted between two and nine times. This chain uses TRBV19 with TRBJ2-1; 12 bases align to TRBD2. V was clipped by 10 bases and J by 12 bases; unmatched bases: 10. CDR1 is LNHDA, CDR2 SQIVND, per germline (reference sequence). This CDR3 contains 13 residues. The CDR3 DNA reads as TGTGCCACTCGGACTAGCGGGACCGGAGGGCAGTTCTTC. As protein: CATRTSGTGGQFF. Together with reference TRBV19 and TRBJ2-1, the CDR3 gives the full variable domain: DGGITQSPKYLFRKEGQNVTLSCEQNLNHDAMYWYRQDPGQGLRLIYYSQIVNDFQKGDIAEGYSVSREKKESFPLTVTSAQKNPTAFYLCATRTSGTGGQFFGPGTRLTVL.

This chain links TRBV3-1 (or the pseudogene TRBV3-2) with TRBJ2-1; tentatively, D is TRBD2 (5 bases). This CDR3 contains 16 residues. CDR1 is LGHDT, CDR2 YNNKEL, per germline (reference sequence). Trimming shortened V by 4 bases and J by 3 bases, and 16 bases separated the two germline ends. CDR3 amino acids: CASSPFGTGYYNEQFF. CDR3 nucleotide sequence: TGTGCCAGCAGCCCTTTCGGTACGGGATACTACAATGAGCAGTTCTTC.

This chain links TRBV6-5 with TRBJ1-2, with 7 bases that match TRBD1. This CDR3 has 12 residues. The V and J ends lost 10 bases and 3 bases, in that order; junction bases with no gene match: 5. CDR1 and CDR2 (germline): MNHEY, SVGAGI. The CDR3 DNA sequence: TGTGCCACTGGAGGGACAGACTATGGCTACACCTTC. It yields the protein CATGGTDYGYTF.

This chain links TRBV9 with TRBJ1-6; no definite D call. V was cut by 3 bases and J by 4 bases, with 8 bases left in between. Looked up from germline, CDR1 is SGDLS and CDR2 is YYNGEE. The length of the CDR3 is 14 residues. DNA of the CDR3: TGTGCCAGCAGCGAGGGCCAGTATAATTCACCCCTCCACTTT. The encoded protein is CASSEGQYNSPLHF.

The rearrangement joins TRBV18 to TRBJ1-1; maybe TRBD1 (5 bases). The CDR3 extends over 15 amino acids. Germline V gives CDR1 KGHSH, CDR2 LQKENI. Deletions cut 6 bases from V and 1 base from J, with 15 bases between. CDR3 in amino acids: CASSPSGTGNTEAFF. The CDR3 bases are TGTGCCAGCTCCCCCTCCGGGACGGGGAACACTGAAGCTTTCTTT.

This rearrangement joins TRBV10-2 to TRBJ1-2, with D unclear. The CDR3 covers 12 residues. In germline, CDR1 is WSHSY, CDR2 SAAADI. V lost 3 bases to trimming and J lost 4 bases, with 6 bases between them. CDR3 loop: CASSEWGYGYTF. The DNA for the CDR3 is TGCGCCAGCAGTGAATGGGGCTATGGCTACACCTTC.

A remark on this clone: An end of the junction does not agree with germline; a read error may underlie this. The CDR3 coding sequence is TGTGCCAGCAGCGGTCTCGGTGGGACAGAGATCCAGTACTTC. Translating it yields CASSGLGGTEIQYF. The chain uses TRBV9 and TRBJ2-5; 7 bases agree with TRBD1. The germline V gene has CDR1 SGDLS and CDR2 YYNGEE. The CDR3 is 14 amino acids.

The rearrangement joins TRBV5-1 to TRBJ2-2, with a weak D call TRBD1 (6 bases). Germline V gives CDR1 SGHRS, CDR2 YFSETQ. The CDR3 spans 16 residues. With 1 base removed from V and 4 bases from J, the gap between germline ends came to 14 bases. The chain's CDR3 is CASSLTRDTTTGELFF. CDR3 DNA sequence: TGCGCCAGCAGCTTGACCCGGGACACAACCACCGGGGAGCTGTTTTTT.

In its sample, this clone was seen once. In nucleotides, the CDR3 is TGTGCCAGCAGCTTAGGCGGGGGAGGGGAAAAACTGTTTTTT. This sequence encodes CASSLGGGGEKLFF. This chain joins TRBV5-4 and TRBJ1-4; D perhaps matches TRBD1 (5 bases). Trimming took 2 bases from V and 8 from J, leaving 13 bases between them. There are 14 residues in the CDR3. The V gene's germline CDR1 is SGHNT and CDR2 YYREEE (reference sequence).

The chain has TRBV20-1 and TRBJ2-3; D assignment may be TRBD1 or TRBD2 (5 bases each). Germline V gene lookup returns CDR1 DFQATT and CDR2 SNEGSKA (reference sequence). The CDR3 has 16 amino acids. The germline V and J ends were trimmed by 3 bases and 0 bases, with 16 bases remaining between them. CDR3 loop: CSASMGSGGSTDTQYF. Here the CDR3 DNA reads TGCAGTGCTAGTATGGGGTCTGGGGGTAGCACAGATACGCAGTATTTT.

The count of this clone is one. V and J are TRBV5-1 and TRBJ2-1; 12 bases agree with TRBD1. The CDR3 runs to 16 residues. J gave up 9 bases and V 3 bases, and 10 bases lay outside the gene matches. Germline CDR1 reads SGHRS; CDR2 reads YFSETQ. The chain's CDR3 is CASSSSGTGGRVEQFF. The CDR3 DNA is TGCGCCAGCAGCTCATCCGGGACAGGGGGCCGGGTTGAGCAGTTCTTC.

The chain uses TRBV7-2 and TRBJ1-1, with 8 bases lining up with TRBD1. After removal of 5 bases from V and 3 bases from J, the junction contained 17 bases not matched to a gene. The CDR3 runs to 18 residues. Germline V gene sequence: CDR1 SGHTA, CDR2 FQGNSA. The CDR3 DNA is TGTGCCAGCAGCACCCTCATAGGGAGGACAGGGTTAGACACTGAAGCTTTCTTT. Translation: CASSTLIGRTGLDTEAFF.

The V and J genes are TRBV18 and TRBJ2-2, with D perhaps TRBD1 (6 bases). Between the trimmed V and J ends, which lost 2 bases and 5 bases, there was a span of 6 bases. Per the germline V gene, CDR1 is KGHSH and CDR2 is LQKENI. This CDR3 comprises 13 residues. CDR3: CASSPRGTGELFF. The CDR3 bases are TGTGCCAGCTCACCAAGGGGGACCGGGGAGCTGTTTTTT.

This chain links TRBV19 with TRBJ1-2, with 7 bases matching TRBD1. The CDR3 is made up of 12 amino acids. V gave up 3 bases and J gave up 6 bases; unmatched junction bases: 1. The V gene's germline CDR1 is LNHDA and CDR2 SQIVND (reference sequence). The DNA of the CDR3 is TGTGCCAGTAGTATGACAGGGAATGGCTACACCTTC. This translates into CASSMTGNGYTF.

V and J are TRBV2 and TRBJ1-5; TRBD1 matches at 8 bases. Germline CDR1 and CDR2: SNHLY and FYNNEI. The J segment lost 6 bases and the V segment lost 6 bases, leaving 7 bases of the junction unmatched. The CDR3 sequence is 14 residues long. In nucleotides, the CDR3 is TGTGCCAGCAGCCAAAGGACAGGGTTTCAGCCCCAGCATTTT. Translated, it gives CASSQRTGFQPQHF. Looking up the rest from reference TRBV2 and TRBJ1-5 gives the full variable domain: EPEVTQTPSHQVTQMGQEVILRCVPISNHLYFYWYRQILGQKVEFLVSFYNNEISEKSEIFDDQFSVERPDGSNFTLKIRSTKLEDSAMYFCASSQRTGFQPQHFGDGTRLSIL.

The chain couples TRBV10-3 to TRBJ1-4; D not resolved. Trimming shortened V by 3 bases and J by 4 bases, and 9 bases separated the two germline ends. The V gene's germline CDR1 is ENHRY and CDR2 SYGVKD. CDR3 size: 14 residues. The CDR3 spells CAISDGSDNEKLFF. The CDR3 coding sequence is TGTGCCATCAGTGATGGGTCCGATAATGAAAAACTGTTTTTT.